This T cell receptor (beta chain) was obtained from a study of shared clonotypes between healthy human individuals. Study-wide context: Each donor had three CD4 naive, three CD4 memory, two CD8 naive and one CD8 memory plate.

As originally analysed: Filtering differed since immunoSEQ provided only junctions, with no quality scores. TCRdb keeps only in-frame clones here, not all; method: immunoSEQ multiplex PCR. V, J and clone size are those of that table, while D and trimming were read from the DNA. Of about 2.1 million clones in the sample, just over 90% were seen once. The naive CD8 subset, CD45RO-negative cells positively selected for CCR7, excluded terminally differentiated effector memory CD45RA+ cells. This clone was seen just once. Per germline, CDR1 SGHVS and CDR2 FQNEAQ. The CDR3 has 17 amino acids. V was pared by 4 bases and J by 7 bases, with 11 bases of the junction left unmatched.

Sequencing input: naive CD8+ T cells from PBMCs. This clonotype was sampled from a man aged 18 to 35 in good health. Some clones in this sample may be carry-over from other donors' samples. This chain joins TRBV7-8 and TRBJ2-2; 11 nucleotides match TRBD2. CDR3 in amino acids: CASSSYSGRASGGELFF. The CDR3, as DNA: TGTGCCAGCAGCTCCTATAGCGGGAGGGCCTCGGGCGGGGAGCTGTTTTTT. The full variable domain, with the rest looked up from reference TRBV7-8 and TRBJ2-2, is GAGVSQSPRYKVAKRGQDVALRCDPISGHVSLFWYQQALGQGPEFLTYFQNEAQLDKSGLPSDRFFAERPEGSVSTLKIQRTQQEDSAVYLCASSSYSGRASGGELFFGEGSRLTVL.